The clone carrying this T cell receptor beta chain was recorded a few times. Its antigen is undetermined. This sample is drawn from a study of T cells after yellow fever vaccination. General study points: Of the clonotypes, a small share occurred in both CD4 and CD8 compartments.

The study made its TCR cDNA through 5'RACE template switching. That step introduced a universal primer site along with UMIs. TCRdb ran MiXCR on the 5' RACE reads and lists one entry per CDR3 protein. The table has hundreds of thousands of distinct CDR3 sequences, about a sixth seen once. There are 14 residues in the CDR3. Germline V CDR1 and CDR2: MDHEN, SYDVKM. The V end was cut by 4 bases, the J end by 2 bases, with 12 bases between. The rearrangement uses TRBV28 and TRBJ2-7; D remains ambiguous. Sequenced here: PBMCs, sampled 5 to 6 days after the first yellow fever vaccination. The sequence was obtained from a man younger than 35 who received the YFV17D yellow fever vaccine. The CDR3 region has the DNA TGTGCCAGCAGTTCCCGGCTTAGAGCCTACGAGCAGTACTTC. Translated: CASSSRLRAYEQYF. Full variable domain (remainder filled in from reference TRBV28 and TRBJ2-7): DVKVTQSSRYLVKRTGEKVFLECVQDMDHENMFWYRQDPGLGLRLIYFSYDVKMKEKGDIPEGYSVSREKKERFSLILESASTNQTSMYLCASSSRLRAYEQYFGPGTRLTVT.